The 26 T cell receptor beta chains in this list originate from one sample, sequenced in a study of OX40 agonist ivuxolimab in advanced cancers. Measured with immunoSEQ multiplex PCR; TCRdb has only the in-frame clones, and not every one. The data contain some 100,000 clones, around 86% of them singletons. The source material was CD4+ or CD8+ T cells sorted from blood, sampled in a trial of the OX40 agonist ivuxolimab. The source is an adult with an advanced solid tumor such as melanoma, head and neck, liver or kidney cancer.

This chain joins TRBV6-1 and TRBJ1-6, with a weak D call TRBD1 (5 bases). The CDR3 consists of 13 residues. Per the germline V gene, CDR1 is MNHNS and CDR2 is SASEGT. The V gene lost 8 bases and the J gene lost 5 bases, with 10 bases spanning the gap. CDR3: CASEWGDNSPLHF. The CDR3, as DNA: TGTGCCAGCGAATGGGGCGATAATTCACCCCTCCACTTT.

This clone was seen a few times. The chain couples TRBV7-2 to TRBJ2-1; 7 positions agree with TRBD1. V gave up 5 bases and J gave up 14 bases; unmatched junction bases: 12. CDR3 length: 13 amino acids. The V gene's germline CDR1 is SGHTA and CDR2 FQGNSA. The CDR3 DNA sequence: TGTGCCAGCAGCCCATCACGACAGGGTAGAGAGTTCTTC. Residues: CASSPSRQGREFF.

The rearrangement joins TRBV11-2 to TRBJ1-1, with D uncertain. This CDR3 spans 14 amino acids. Per the germline V gene, CDR1 is SGHAT and CDR2 is FQNNGV. V gave up 2 bases and J gave up 8 bases, with 15 bases separating them. CDR3 sequence: CASSLSASGAEAFF. The CDR3 nucleotides read TGTGCCAGCAGCTTATCGGCCAGTGGAGCCGAAGCTTTCTTT.

The rearrangement joins TRBV6-5 to TRBJ2-7; 12 bases fit TRBD1. The CDR3 covers 15 residues. Germline CDR1 reads MNHEY; CDR2 reads SVGAGI. V shed 2 bases, J shed 4 bases, and the junction held 3 bases outside the gene matches. CDR3: CASSYGTGGFYEQYF. In DNA, the CDR3 is TGTGCCAGCAGTTACGGGACAGGGGGCTTTTACGAGCAGTACTTC.

This clone was seen once. V and J are TRBV7-2 and TRBJ2-7; D is undetermined. V lost 0 bases and J 2 bases, leaving 5 bases between the germline ends. The CDR3 has 13 amino acids. Per germline, CDR1 SGHTA and CDR2 FQGNSA. The CDR3 DNA is TGTGCCAGCAGCTTAGCGGGGACCTACGAGCAGTACTTC. It specifies CASSLAGTYEQYF.

This chain links TRBV6-5 with TRBJ2-3; TRBD2 aligns across 10 bases. Germline CDR1 and CDR2: MNHEY and SVGAGI. This CDR3 is 16 amino acids long. Trimming cost V 0 bases and J 9 bases; bases outside gene matches: 9. The CDR3 loop reads CASSYSRTSGIGTQYF. CDR3 in DNA: TGTGCCAGCAGTTACTCGAGAACTAGCGGGATAGGGACGCAGTATTTT.

This clone has a single count. The genes are TRBV7-2 and TRBJ2-3; 15 nucleotides line up with TRBD2. Germline CDR1 reads SGHTA; CDR2 reads FQGNSA. The CDR3 length is 18 residues. V shed 3 bases, J shed 1 base, and the junction held 5 bases outside the gene matches. The CDR3 DNA is TGTGCCAGCAGCTTTGGACTAGCGGGAGGGTGGGGCACAGATACGCAGTATTTT. It yields the protein CASSFGLAGGWGTDTQYF.

The CDR3 sequence is CASSPFEAQFF. CDR3 sequence (DNA): TGTGCCAGCAGCCCGTTTGAGGCCCAGTTCTTC. The chain combines TRBV7-3 with TRBJ2-1; no firm D call. This CDR3 has 11 amino acids. Looked up from germline, CDR1 is SGHTA and CDR2 is FQGTGA. V was clipped by 5 bases and J by 13 bases, with 12 bases between them.

The V and J genes are TRBV30 and TRBJ1-1; D remains unclear. CDR1 GTSNPN and CDR2 SVGIG come from the germline V gene (reference sequence). The V gene lost 3 bases and the J gene lost 1 base, with 15 bases spanning the gap. CDR3 length equals 15 residues. CDR3 DNA sequence: TGTGCCTGGAGCGTCCGATCGGGCGGGAACACTGAAGCTTTCTTT. Translating gives CAWSVRSGGNTEAFF.

The chain carries TRBV14 and TRBJ2-3, with D unresolved. CDR1 and CDR2 from the germline V gene are SGHDN and FVKESK. V was pared by 0 bases and J by 5 bases, with 6 bases between. CDR3 length equals 13 residues. CDR3 amino acids: CASSQDWEDTQYF. The CDR3 nucleotides read TGTGCCAGCAGCCAAGATTGGGAAGATACGCAGTATTTT.

The chain uses TRBV6-5 and TRBJ2-5; no definite D call. V lost 2 bases to trimming and J lost 0 bases, with 4 bases between them. Germline V gene lookup returns CDR1 MNHEY and CDR2 SVGAGI. CDR3 size: 13 residues. As DNA, the CDR3 is TGTGCCAGCAGTTACAGCGACCAAGAGACCCAGTACTTC. The encoded protein is CASSYSDQETQYF.

This chain joins TRBV7-9 and TRBJ2-2; D possibly uses TRBD1 or TRBD2 (5 bases each). The CDR3 is 16 residues long. V lost 2 bases to trimming and J lost 4 bases, with 14 bases between them. Germline-derived CDR1 and CDR2 are SEHNR and FQNEAQ (reference sequence). The CDR3 region has the DNA TGTGCCAGCAGCTTATCCAGGGACCCGACCACCGGGGAGCTGTTTTTT. Translating it yields CASSLSRDPTTGELFF.

V is TRBV15 and J is TRBJ2-7; D possibly corresponds to TRBD2 (5 bases). Germline loops: CDR1 LNHNV, CDR2 YYDKDF (reference sequence). This CDR3 region has 15 residues. V was shortened by 6 bases and J by 1 base, with 16 bases between the two germline ends. CDR3: CATSPTLALSYEQYF. The CDR3 bases are TGTGCCACCAGTCCTACCTTAGCGCTGTCCTACGAGCAGTACTTC.

This rearrangement joins TRBV6-6 to TRBJ2-1, with D unresolved. Trimming removed 2 bases at V and 7 bases at J, with 6 bases between. The CDR3 consists of 12 residues. From germline, CDR1 is MNHNY and CDR2 SVGAGI (reference sequence). CDR3: CASSYQKNEQFF. The CDR3 bases are TGTGCCAGCAGTTACCAGAAGAATGAGCAGTTCTTC.

The V and J genes are TRBV27 and TRBJ2-1; D is unresolved. The CDR3 extends over 15 amino acids. Germline lookup yields CDR1 MNHEY and CDR2 SMNVEV (reference sequence). V lost 5 bases and J lost 0, with 11 bases in between. The CDR3 protein is CASSPLGLSYNEQFF. Here the CDR3 DNA reads TGTGCCAGCAGTCCGCTAGGCCTCTCCTACAATGAGCAGTTCTTC.

The chain has TRBV2 and TRBJ1-5; D is uncertain. Trimming pared 5 bases from V and 2 bases from J, leaving 10 bases between. CDR3 length: 14 residues. CDR1 SNHLY and CDR2 FYNNEI come from the germline V gene. The CDR3 region has the DNA TGTGCCAGCAGTTCGGTTACAGGCAATCAGCCCCAGCATTTT. This sequence encodes CASSSVTGNQPQHF.

This chain joins TRBV19 and TRBJ2-7, with TRBD1 as a possible D gene (6 bases). The germline V gene has CDR1 LNHDA and CDR2 SQIVND (reference sequence). The CDR3 spans 14 residues. V lost 7 bases, J lost 3 bases, and 16 bases lay in between. The CDR3: CASTPGRGNYEQYF. For the CDR3, the DNA is TGTGCCAGTACCCCAGGCAGGGGTAACTACGAGCAGTACTTC. The full variable domain, its missing parts supplied by reference TRBV19 and TRBJ2-7, is DGGITQSPKYLFRKEGQNVTLSCEQNLNHDAMYWYRQDPGQGLRLIYYSQIVNDFQKGDIAEGYSVSREKKESFPLTVTSAQKNPTAFYLCASTPGRGNYEQYFGPGTRLTVT.

This clone was counted only a few times. The V gene is TRBV11-1, the J gene TRBJ1-2; D unclear. Germline V lookup: CDR1 SGHAT, CDR2 FQDESV (reference sequence). The V gene lost 2 bases and the J gene lost 0 bases, with 4 bases spanning the gap. The CDR3 has 13 residues. The CDR3 spells CASSLQANYGYTF. CDR3 in DNA: TGTGCCAGCAGCTTACAGGCTAACTATGGCTACACCTTC.

The chain links TRBV6-5 to TRBJ1-3; the D is unclear. The CDR3 has 16 residues. From germline, CDR1 is MNHEY and CDR2 SVGAGI. V lost 2 bases, J lost 5 bases, and 16 bases lay in between. In DNA form, the CDR3 reads TGTGCCAGCAGTTACCACCTTCGTCTTTTACGAAACACCATATATTTT. Amino acid sequence: CASSYHLRLLRNTIYF.

V gene TRBV2 combines with J gene TRBJ2-2; 11 bases map to TRBD1. Per germline, CDR1 SNHLY and CDR2 FYNNEI. Trimming cost V 6 bases and J 0 bases; bases outside gene matches: 3. This CDR3 is 16 amino acids long. CDR3 protein: CASSGQGASNTGELFF. The CDR3 nucleotides are TGTGCCAGCAGCGGACAGGGGGCTTCGAACACCGGGGAGCTGTTTTTT.

This clone was detected a few times. One end of the junction is discordant with germline, which a read error may explain. This sequence joins TRBV7-7 and TRBJ2-1; 10 nucleotides align to TRBD2. In germline, CDR1 is SSHAT, CDR2 FNYEAQ (reference sequence). The CDR3 has 16 residues. CDR3 nucleotide sequence: TGTGCTAGCAGCCCAAAAATAGCGGGAGGTTCAAATGAGCAGTTCTTC. This sequence encodes CASSPKIAGGSNEQFF.

The chain combines TRBV7-9 with TRBJ1-2; D unresolved. The germline V gene encodes CDR1 SEHNR and CDR2 FQNEAQ (reference sequence). The CDR3 loop spans 11 amino acids. V lost 5 bases and J 2 bases, leaving 3 bases between the germline ends. CDR3 sequence: CASSGNYGYTF. DNA of the CDR3: TGTGCCAGCAGCGGCAACTATGGCTACACCTTC.

The table lists this clone with a few counts. The genes are TRBV14 and TRBJ2-3, with 9 bases identical to TRBD2. The CDR3 consists of 16 residues. Germline-derived CDR1 and CDR2 are SGHDN and FVKESK. J gave up 0 bases and V 4 bases, and 5 bases lay outside the gene matches. CDR3 loop: CASSLPTSGSTDTQYF. The CDR3 DNA is TGTGCCAGCAGCCTCCCGACTAGCGGAAGCACAGATACGCAGTATTTT.

V gene TRBV4-2 combines with J gene TRBJ2-7; D unresolved. V was pared by 1 base and J by 3 bases, with 7 bases between. The CDR3 length is 13 residues. Germline loops: CDR1 LGHNA, CDR2 YNFKEQ. For the CDR3, the DNA is TGTGCCAGCAGCCAAGCTTCGGACTACGAGCAGTACTTC. Encoded protein: CASSQASDYEQYF.

CDR3 DNA: TGCGCCAGCAGTAACTTCCCCAGTGAGCAGTTCTTC. Its protein product is CASSNFPSEQFF. The chain has TRBV10-1 and TRBJ2-1; no firm D call. Trimming pared 5 bases from V and 9 bases from J, leaving 11 bases between. The CDR3 covers 12 residues. Germline lookup yields CDR1 WNHNN and CDR2 SYGVQD (reference sequence).

This rearrangement joins TRBV28 to TRBJ2-1, with a tentative D call TRBD1 (6 bases). The CDR3 extends over 15 amino acids. The V and J ends lost 3 bases and 1 base respectively, with 10 bases between them. The germline gives CDR1 MDHEN, CDR2 SYDVKM. Here the CDR3 reads CASSFRDTSYNEQFF. The CDR3 bases are TGTGCCAGCAGTTTCCGGGACACATCCTACAATGAGCAGTTCTTC.